Shown below are 24 T cell receptor beta chains from a single sample sequenced in a study of T cells after yellow fever vaccination. MiXCR was run by TCRdb on the 5' RACE reads, yielding one entry per CDR3 protein. The sample lists about 310,000 distinct CDR3 sequences, 3% to 4.5% occurring once. Sequenced material: PBMCs, taken on the day of the yellow fever booster vaccination. The receptors here all came from a man between 18 and 35 years old who received the YFV17D yellow fever vaccine.

This clonotype appeared a few times. The chain links TRBV6-1 to TRBJ2-2, with 12 positions matching TRBD1. The CDR3 contains 15 residues. Germline trimming cut 6 bases from V and 7 bases from J; bases unmatched to any gene: 6. Germline V gene sequence: CDR1 MNHNS, CDR2 SASEGT. DNA of the CDR3: TGTGCCAGCAGGGGGACAGGGGGCTTTATCGGGGAGCTGTTTTTT. Translating gives CASRGTGGFIGELFF.

This clonotype was seen a handful of times. The chain carries TRBV11-3 and TRBJ2-1, with D perhaps matching TRBD1 or TRBD2 (5 bases each). Looked up from germline, CDR1 is SGHNT and CDR2 is YENEEA. Trimming cost V 5 bases and J 7 bases, with 15 bases left between them. CDR3 size: 14 residues. CDR3 protein: CASSPGPSRNEQFF. In DNA form, the CDR3 reads TGTGCCAGCAGCCCGGGACCGAGTAGGAATGAGCAGTTCTTC.

A note on this clonotype: At one boundary the junction diverges from the germline segment, which might be a read error. The chain is built from TRBV24-1 and TRBJ2-2; 7 bases align to TRBD1. In germline, CDR1 is KGHDR, CDR2 SFDVKD. CDR3 length: 14 amino acids. DNA of the CDR3: TGTGCCACTAGTGATGACAGGGTTCCCGGGGAGCTGTTTTTT. It yields the protein CATSDDRVPGELFF.

This clonotype is a singleton in its sample. The V and J genes are TRBV2 and TRBJ2-2; 10 bases are a match to TRBD1. With 6 bases clipped from V and 7 bases from J, the junction kept 5 bases outside the gene matches. The germline CDR1 and CDR2 sequences are SNHLY and FYNNEI. The CDR3 has 14 amino acids. CDR3 amino acids: CASSDRGLIGELFF. The CDR3 DNA reads as TGTGCCAGCAGCGACAGGGGGCTGATCGGGGAGCTGTTTTTT.

The J gene is TRBJ2-5, the V gene TRBV29-1, with 8 bases lining up with TRBD1. This CDR3 is 19 amino acids long. Germline V CDR1 and CDR2: SQVTM, ANQGSEA. J was trimmed by 5 bases and V by 1 base; bases with no gene match: 21. CDR3 nucleotides: TGCAGCGTTGAAGTTACCGGGACAGGACCTGCCAAGCGACTGGAGACCCAGTACTTC. It yields the protein CSVEVTGTGPAKRLETQYF.

J is TRBJ1-2 and V is TRBV12-3 or TRBV12-4, with D maybe TRBD1 (6 bases). This CDR3 comprises 12 residues. V dropped 5 bases and J dropped 4 bases, with 8 bases sitting between them. DNA for the CDR3: TGTGCCAGCAGTGGCAGGGGCTATGGCTACACCTTC. Its translation is CASSGRGYGYTF.

In this sample, this clonotype turned up a few times. The chain links TRBV11-2 to TRBJ2-2; D is unclear. V was trimmed by 5 bases and J by 5 bases, leaving 15 bases between them. Germline values: CDR1 SGHAT, CDR2 FQNNGV. The CDR3 length is 15 residues. The CDR3 DNA reads TGTGCCAGCAGCCGGGCCCTTCGAAGAACCGGGGAGCTGTTTTTT. Its translation is CASSRALRRTGELFF.

This clonotype has a count of ten or more. The chain employs TRBV3-1 and TRBJ2-2; weak D call: TRBD1 (5 bases). CDR1 LGHDT and CDR2 YNNKEL come from the germline V gene (reference sequence). The CDR3 loop spans 15 amino acids. Trimming stripped 2 bases from V and 2 bases from J, with 9 bases between. DNA for the CDR3: TGTGCCAGCAGCCAACGAGACAGAAACACCGGGGAGCTGTTTTTT. Its protein product is CASSQRDRNTGELFF.

This clonotype has a count of ten or more. The genes are TRBV4-2 and TRBJ2-7, with TRBD2 as a possible D gene (5 bases). This CDR3 has 13 amino acids. Germline CDR1 and CDR2: LGHNA and YNFKEQ. V was clipped by 0 bases and J by 3 bases, with 6 bases between them. The CDR3 DNA follows: TGTGCCAGCAGCCAAGAGGGAGACTACGAGCAGTACTTC. Its protein product is CASSQEGDYEQYF.

This clonotype was seen ten or more times. The V gene is TRBV30, the J gene TRBJ2-6; D is unresolved. Trimming left V 0 bases short and J 4 bases short, with 4 bases between. The length of the CDR3 is 13 residues. Germline V CDR1 and CDR2: GTSNPN, SVGIG (reference sequence). CDR3 loop: CAWSVQGANVLTF. DNA of the CDR3: TGTGCCTGGAGTGTTCAGGGGGCCAACGTCCTGACTTTC.

This clonotype was detected a few times. The CDR3, as DNA: TGTGCCAGCAGCTTAGGGCCAGGGTTGAGGGACACTGAAGCTTTCTTT. This gives the protein CASSLGPGLRDTEAFF. The chain is built from TRBV7-9 and TRBJ1-1; possible D gene TRBD1, 5 bases. The CDR3 loop spans 16 amino acids. Germline V gene data show CDR1 as SEHNR and CDR2 as FQNEAQ (reference sequence). V lost 1 base and J lost 3, with 15 bases in between.

V is TRBV20-1 and J is TRBJ2-7; 7 positions match TRBD1. The CDR3 is 14 residues long. The V segment lost 0 bases and the J segment 3 bases; nucleotides outside the gene matches: 5. The germline V gene has CDR1 DFQATT and CDR2 SNEGSKA (reference sequence). The CDR3 is CSAREGGSYYEQYF. The CDR3 DNA reads as TGCAGTGCTAGAGAAGGGGGCTCTTACTACGAGCAGTACTTC.

This clonotype came up a few times. V and J are TRBV12-3 or TRBV12-4 and TRBJ1-2, with a tentative D call TRBD1 (6 bases). Trimming took 6 bases from V and 1 from J, leaving 9 bases between them. The CDR3 extends over 13 amino acids. The CDR3 loop reads CASRGGVNYGYTF. The CDR3 coding sequence is TGTGCCAGCAGGGGGGGCGTTAACTATGGCTACACCTTC.

At least ten counts were recorded for this clonotype. The chain couples TRBV7-9 to TRBJ2-3; no clear D gene. V lost 1 base to trimming and J lost 0 bases, with 5 bases between them. Germline CDR1 and CDR2: SEHNR and FQNEAQ (reference sequence). The CDR3 spans 14 residues. CDR3 nucleotide sequence: TGTGCCAGCAGCTTAGTTAGGAGCACAGATACGCAGTATTTT. It is translated as CASSLVRSTDTQYF.

J is TRBJ1-5 and V is TRBV24-1; D gene uncertain. V was cut by 7 bases and J by 0 bases, with 6 bases left in between. Germline CDR1 reads KGHDR; CDR2 reads SFDVKD. The CDR3 covers 13 residues. The CDR3 sequence: CATSLYSNQPQHF. The CDR3 bases are TGTGCCACCAGCCTGTATAGCAATCAGCCCCAGCATTTT.

The V gene is TRBV28, the J gene TRBJ2-1; 13 nucleotides agree with TRBD2. The J segment lost 7 bases and the V segment lost 10 bases, leaving 16 bases of the junction unmatched. The CDR3 runs to 17 residues. Per the germline V gene, CDR1 is MDHEN and CDR2 is SYDVKM. The CDR3 loop is CATSQGGLAGKLNEQFF. The CDR3, as DNA: TGTGCCACTTCACAGGGGGGACTAGCGGGGAAACTGAATGAGCAGTTCTTC.

The chain joins TRBV27 to TRBJ1-2; TRBD1 matches 7 bases. Germline V lookup: CDR1 MNHEY, CDR2 SMNVEV (reference sequence). With V trimmed by 5 bases and J by 7 bases, 10 bases remained unmatched. This CDR3 has 14 residues. Written as DNA, the CDR3 is TGTGCCAGCAGTCCAGGGACAGCGAGGGGTGGCTACACCTTC. It specifies CASSPGTARGGYTF.

The table lists this clonotype with a few counts. This chain uses TRBV2 with TRBJ2-7; 9 nucleotides line up with TRBD1. The CDR3 length is 15 residues. CDR1 and CDR2 (germline): SNHLY, FYNNEI. V trimming: 6 bases; J trimming: 3 bases; junction bases outside the gene matches: 9. CDR3 protein: CASRAGTGLLYEQYF. The CDR3 DNA sequence: TGTGCCAGCAGAGCCGGGACAGGGTTACTCTACGAGCAGTACTTC.

This clonotype was detected many times. The V call is TRBV5-1, the J call TRBJ2-3, with TRBD2 identical over 9 bases. In germline, CDR1 is SGHRS, CDR2 YFSETQ. With 0 bases clipped from V and 2 bases from J, the junction kept 1 base outside the gene matches. This CDR3 has 15 residues. The CDR3 coding sequence is TGCGCCAGCAGCTTGGGACTAGCGGACACAGATACGCAGTATTTT. Its translation is CASSLGLADTDTQYF.

The chain carries TRBV4-3 and TRBJ2-4; the D gene is possibly TRBD1 (6 bases). Between the trimmed V and J ends, which lost 0 bases and 10 bases, there was a span of 19 bases. The CDR3 is made up of 16 amino acids. The V gene's germline CDR1 is LGHNA and CDR2 YSLEER. The CDR3 protein is CASSQEGHRAGVIQYF. The CDR3 DNA reads TGCGCCAGCAGCCAAGAGGGCCACAGGGCAGGGGTAATTCAGTACTTC.

This clonotype was observed a few times. The chain joins TRBV27 to TRBJ2-7; possible D gene TRBD1, 7 bases. Germline CDR1 and CDR2: MNHEY and SMNVEV (reference sequence). Between the trimmed V and J ends, which lost 4 bases and 2 bases, there was a span of 18 bases. This CDR3 contains 16 residues. The CDR3 protein is CASSSVVGGGPYEQYF. The CDR3 coding sequence is TGTGCCAGCAGTTCCGTCGTCGGAGGGGGCCCCTACGAGCAGTACTTC.

This clonotype was counted many times. The chain is built from TRBV30 and TRBJ2-3; possible D gene TRBD2, 5 bases. V gave up 0 bases and J gave up 1 base, with 17 bases separating them. Germline values: CDR1 GTSNPN, CDR2 SVGIG (reference sequence). This CDR3 has 17 residues. This chain's CDR3 is CAWSVLFGGEGTDTQYF. In nucleotides, the CDR3 is TGTGCCTGGAGTGTACTGTTCGGAGGCGAAGGCACAGATACGCAGTATTTT.

There are a few counts of this clonotype. The chain joins TRBV6-1 to TRBJ1-1, with D hard to call. Germline CDR1 MNHNS, CDR2 SASEGT. With 7 bases removed from V and 1 base from J, the gap between germline ends came to 16 bases. The CDR3 runs to 15 residues. The CDR3 DNA follows: TGTGCCAGCAACGTACAGAGGCAGTCGAACACTGAAGCTTTCTTT. It yields the protein CASNVQRQSNTEAFF.

The V gene is TRBV29-1, the J gene TRBJ1-5; TRBD1 aligns across 7 bases. The CDR3 covers 14 residues. Germline V gene lookup returns CDR1 SQVTM and CDR2 ANQGSEA. V dropped 6 bases and J dropped 2; count of bases not matched to a gene: 7. DNA for the CDR3: TGCAGCGTGGCCTACGGGACAGGCAATCAGCCCCAGCATTTT. Encoded protein: CSVAYGTGNQPQHF. The full variable domain, with the rest looked up from reference TRBV29-1 and TRBJ1-5, is SAVISQKPSRDICQRGTSLTIQCQVDSQVTMMFWYRQQPGQSLTLIATANQGSEATYESGFVIDKFPISRPNLTFSTLTVSNMSPEDSSIYLCSVAYGTGNQPQHFGDGTRLSIL.